This T cell receptor beta chain was recovered during a study of blood T cell repertoires in COVID-19. Study context: Samples representing acute and convalescent COVID-19 were sourced from the United States, Italy and Spain. From T cells, B-cell-depleted T cells, or PBMCs came the material, which was cDNA or gDNA.

Seattle patients were enrolled while actively infected and followed longitudinally. The assay was immunoSEQ multiplex PCR, and TCRdb's table has in-frame clones only and misses some. The data show a few hundred thousand clones, with 75% to 90% seen just once and less than 3.5% held by the top ten. The CDR3 has 13 amino acids. CDR1 and CDR2 (germline): SGDLS, YYNGEE. The J segment lost 8 bases and the V segment lost 3 bases, leaving 6 bases of the junction unmatched. This TCR derives from a young woman with COVID-19, enrolled during active disease. The chain employs TRBV9 and TRBJ1-2; 8 positions match TRBD1. Sequencing was done on a sample of peripheral blood. The CDR3 region is CASSARGRTGYTF. CDR3 bases: TGTGCCAGCAGCGCCAGGGGGCGAACAGGCTACACCTTC.